This TCR beta chain was sequenced for a study of shared T cell receptors in the human thymus. Clones were read by immunoSEQ multiplex PCR, and TCRdb kept only the in-frame ones, dropping some. The sample includes about 610,000 clones, roughly 90% of them seen just once. V shed 0 bases and J shed 4 bases, with 10 bases lying between them. Germline loops: CDR1 SGDLS, CDR2 YYNGEE. This CDR3 comprises 14 residues. Separately, the same data were catalogued under a study of human thymus T cells. That report adds: Obtained as resections during corrective heart surgery, the thymus tissue was then studied.

Sequencing input: thymocytes. V and J are TRBV9 and TRBJ1-2; a possible D gene is TRBD1 (5 bases). The clonotype was recovered from a boy under two years old with a congenital heart defect. CDR3 sequence: CASSVVETAYGYTF. In DNA form, the CDR3 reads TGTGCCAGCAGCGTAGTGGAGACAGCCTATGGCTACACCTTC.